The 8 T cell receptor beta chains presented below share a single source sample, sequenced in a study of T cell repertoires in aging, cancer and after chemotherapy. Amplification of TCR beta used genomic DNA extracted from peripheral blood. A mixed TRB-A/B primer pool amplified rearranged TRB by multiplex touch-down PCR. A single record per CDR3 protein comes from TCRdb applying MiXCR to the multiplex PCR reads. The sample holds approximately 1,100 distinct CDR3 sequences, about 29% seen once. Material for sequencing was blood. Receptor source: a human donor with a solid tumor.

J is TRBJ2-3 and V is TRBV19; 9 bases are a match to TRBD2. The V and J ends lost 5 bases and 6 bases, in that order; junction bases with no gene match: 12. Germline-derived CDR1 and CDR2 are LNHDA and SQIVND (reference sequence). The CDR3 spans 16 residues. The CDR3 DNA is TGTGCCAGTAGTCGGGCTTTAGCGGGAGCAGGGGATACGCAGTATTTT. Translation gives CASSRALAGAGDTQYF.

This clonotype is deemed large. The CDR3 reads CATSSNNRGLNEKLFF. DNA of the CDR3: TGTGCCACCAGCTCAAACAACAGGGGCCTAAATGAAAAACTGTTTTTT. The genes are TRBV15 and TRBJ1-4; 7 bases line up with TRBD1. Germline CDR1 reads LNHNV; CDR2 reads YYDKDF (reference sequence). This CDR3 has 16 amino acids. V lost 5 bases and J lost 5; bases outside the gene matches: 11. Full variable domain (missing parts from reference TRBV15 and TRBJ1-4): DAMVIQNPRYQVTQFGKPVTLSCSQTLNHNVMYWYQQKSSQAPKLLFHYYDKDFNNEADTPDNFQSRRPNTSFCFLDIRSPGLGDTAMYLCATSSNNRGLNEKLFFGSGTQLSVL.

Judged by abundance, this clonotype is large (0.1 to 1%). The V and J genes are TRBV20-1 and TRBJ2-7; 7 bases map to TRBD2. The CDR3 totals 14 residues. V dropped 0 bases and J dropped 3; count of bases not matched to a gene: 5. Germline V CDR1 and CDR2: DFQATT, SNEGSKA (reference sequence). This chain's CDR3 is CSARDRGVGYEQYF. CDR3 sequence (DNA): TGCAGTGCTAGAGATCGGGGGGTAGGCTACGAGCAGTACTTC.

Comment on this clonotype: A much larger clone sits a single nucleotide away, making a read error possible. This rearrangement joins TRBV28 to TRBJ2-5, with TRBD2 identical over 9 bases. Germline V gives CDR1 MDHEN, CDR2 SYDVKM. This CDR3 contains 16 residues. The DNA for the CDR3 is TGTGCCAGCAGTTTACCAGTAGCGGGAGCGTGGGAGACCCATTACTTC. Translation gives CASSLPVAGAWETHYF.

This clonotype was detected a few times. This chain uses TRBV6-4 with TRBJ1-5; a possible D gene is TRBD1 (5 bases). The germline V gene encodes CDR1 MRHNA and CDR2 SNTAGT. Trimming took 4 bases from V and 0 from J, leaving 16 bases between them. This CDR3 has 17 residues. The CDR3 DNA sequence: TGTGCCAGCAGTGGAGGGCAGGGTCCCTTTAGCAATCAGCCCCAGCATTTT. Translation gives CASSGGQGPFSNQPQHF.

Relative to its sample, this clonotype is medium-sized. The chain has TRBV6-2 or TRBV6-3 and TRBJ2-2; D is possibly TRBD2 (6 bases). V gave up 2 bases and J gave up 0 bases, with 10 bases separating them. CDR3 length: 16 residues. From germline, CDR1 is MNHEY and CDR2 SVGEGT. CDR3 in DNA: TGTGCCAGCAGTTACGTCCCGGGAGCGAACACCGGGGAGCTGTTTTTT. Translating gives CASSYVPGANTGELFF.

The CDR3 sequence is CASSLTAAAFVVKNIQYF. For the CDR3, the DNA is TGTGCCAGCAGCTTAACTGCGGCGGCGTTCGTAGTTAAAAACATTCAGTACTTC. The V call is TRBV7-9, the J call TRBJ2-4, with D unresolved. Germline lookup yields CDR1 SEHNR and CDR2 FQNEAQ (reference sequence). V gave up 2 bases and J gave up 4 bases, with 21 bases separating them. The CDR3 sequence is 18 residues long.

This clonotype was seen more than once but under ten times. V is TRBV4-3 and J is TRBJ2-1, with no clear D. The length of the CDR3 is 16 residues. Germline CDR1 LGHNA, CDR2 YSLEER. V dropped 0 bases and J dropped 3 bases, with 12 bases sitting between them. CDR3 region: CASSQEGSGHYNEQFF. CDR3 DNA sequence: TGCGCCAGCAGCCAAGAGGGCTCGGGCCACTACAATGAGCAGTTCTTC.